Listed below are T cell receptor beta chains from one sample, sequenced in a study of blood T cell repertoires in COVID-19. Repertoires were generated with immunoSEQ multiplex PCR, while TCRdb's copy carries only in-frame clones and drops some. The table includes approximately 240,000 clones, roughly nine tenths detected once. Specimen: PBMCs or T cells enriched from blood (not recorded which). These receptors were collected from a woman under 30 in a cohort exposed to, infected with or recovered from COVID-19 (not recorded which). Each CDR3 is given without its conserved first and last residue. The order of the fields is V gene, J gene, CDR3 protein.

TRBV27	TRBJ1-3	ASSRGLDSGNTIY
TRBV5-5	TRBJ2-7	ASSRTSVDYGSYEQY
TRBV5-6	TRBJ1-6	ASSLWALSKNSPLH
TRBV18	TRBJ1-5	ASSPGTGMSNQPQH
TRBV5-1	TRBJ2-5	ASSQGRIETQY
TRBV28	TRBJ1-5	ASSFSGGFSNQPQH
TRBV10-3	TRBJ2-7	AISEPDRGQAYEQY
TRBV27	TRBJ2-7	ASSLVREGRDEQY
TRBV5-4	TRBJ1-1	ASSSVPTGGNTEAF
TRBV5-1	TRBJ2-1	ASGLSETNNEQF
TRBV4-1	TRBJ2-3	ASSRDGGSRTDTQY
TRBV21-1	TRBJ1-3	ANRGDMGLGNTIY
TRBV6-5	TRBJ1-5	ASTMRRGHQPQH
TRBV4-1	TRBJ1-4	ASSQSGLREKLF
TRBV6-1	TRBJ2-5	ASRRQGGETQY
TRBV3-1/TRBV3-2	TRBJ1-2	ASSRGSYGYT
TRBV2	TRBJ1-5	ASSEAGFSNQPQH
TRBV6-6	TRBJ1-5	ASSYGGGDQPQH
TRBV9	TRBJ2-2	ASSVLTSGGTAGELF
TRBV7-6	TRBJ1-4	ASSLSAGIATNEKLF
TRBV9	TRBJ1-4	ASSKTGGELF
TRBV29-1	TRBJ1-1	SVGPGLVTEAF
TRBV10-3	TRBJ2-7	AISEGGASSYEQY
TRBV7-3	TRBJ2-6	ASSFHSGANVLT
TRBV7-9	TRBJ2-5	ASSLTSGSVGETQY
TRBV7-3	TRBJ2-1	ASSLREYNEQF
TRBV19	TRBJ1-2	ASHLDSFYGYT
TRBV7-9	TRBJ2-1	ASSFDPGGPHNEQF
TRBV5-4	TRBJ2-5	ASSGQGQETQY
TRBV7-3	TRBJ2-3	ASSLEGNTDTQY
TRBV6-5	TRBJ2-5	ASSIGRGGRETQY
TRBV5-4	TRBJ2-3	ASSLGTAPLRDTQY
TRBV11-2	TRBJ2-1	ASSRIAGGGYEQF
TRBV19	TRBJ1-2	ASSMSGVPGYT
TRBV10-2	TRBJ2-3	ASSESPSGAGGPDTQY
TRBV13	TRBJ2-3	ASSDQGTDTQY
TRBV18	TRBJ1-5	ASSPGSNQPQH
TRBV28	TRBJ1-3	ASRGQQGRTNTIY
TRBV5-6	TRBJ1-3	ASSFGSGNTIY
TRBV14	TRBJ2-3	ASSSSGRKVGDTQY
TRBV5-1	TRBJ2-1	ASSLEGLAGVF
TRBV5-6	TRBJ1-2	ASSLTEYYGYT
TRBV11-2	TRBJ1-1	ASSLMEGIPKVQAF
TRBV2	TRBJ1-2	ASSLGQGVSGYT
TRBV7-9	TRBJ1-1	ASSSLTAQNTEAF
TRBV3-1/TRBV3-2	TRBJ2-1	ASSQVRSGQGGNEQF
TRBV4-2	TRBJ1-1	ASSQERLNTEAF
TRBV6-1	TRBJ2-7	ASSEKGRTGGFEQY